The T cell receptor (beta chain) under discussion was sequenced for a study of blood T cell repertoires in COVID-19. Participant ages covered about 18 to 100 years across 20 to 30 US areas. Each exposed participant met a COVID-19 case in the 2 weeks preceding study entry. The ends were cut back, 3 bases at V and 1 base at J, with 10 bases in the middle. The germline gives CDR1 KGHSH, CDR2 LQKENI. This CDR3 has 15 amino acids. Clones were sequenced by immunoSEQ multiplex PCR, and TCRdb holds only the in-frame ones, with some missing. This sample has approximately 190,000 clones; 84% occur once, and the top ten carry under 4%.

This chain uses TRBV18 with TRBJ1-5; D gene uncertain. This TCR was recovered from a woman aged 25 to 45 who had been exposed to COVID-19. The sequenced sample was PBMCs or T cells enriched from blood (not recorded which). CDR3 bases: TGTGCCAGCTCACCCAACCCGGGGAGCAATCAGCCCCAGCATTTT. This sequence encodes CASSPNPGSNQPQHF.